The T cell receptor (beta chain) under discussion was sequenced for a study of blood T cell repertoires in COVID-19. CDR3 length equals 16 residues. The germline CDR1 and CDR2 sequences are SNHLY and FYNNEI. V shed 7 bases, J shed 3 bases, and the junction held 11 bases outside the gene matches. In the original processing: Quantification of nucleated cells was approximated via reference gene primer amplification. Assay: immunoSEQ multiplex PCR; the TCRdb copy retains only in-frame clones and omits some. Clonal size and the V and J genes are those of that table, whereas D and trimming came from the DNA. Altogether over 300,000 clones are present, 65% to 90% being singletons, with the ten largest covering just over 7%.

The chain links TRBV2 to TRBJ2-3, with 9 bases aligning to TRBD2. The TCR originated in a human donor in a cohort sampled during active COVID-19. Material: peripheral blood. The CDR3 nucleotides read TGTGCCAGCATTGGAAGCCTAGCGGGGAAAACAGATACGCAGTATTTT. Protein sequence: CASIGSLAGKTDTQYF.